Below, 26 T cell receptor beta chains from the same sample are listed, as sequenced in a study of monozygotic twins with cystic fibrosis. Generated by immunoSEQ multiplex PCR, the TCRdb table keeps only in-frame clones and is missing some. The sample shows more than 12,000 clones, roughly 84% of them seen only once. Material for sequencing was blood. The receptors were gathered from a boy between 10 and 17 years old with cystic fibrosis.

The chain joins TRBV2 to TRBJ1-1; D unclear. The CDR3 consists of 14 residues. From germline, CDR1 is SNHLY and CDR2 FYNNEI. V dropped 4 bases and J dropped 1 base, with 10 bases sitting between them. In DNA, the CDR3 is TGTGCCAGCAGTGGGGTCAGAGAGAACACTGAAGCTTTCTTT. It codes for CASSGVRENTEAFF.

The chain joins TRBV25-1 to TRBJ2-7; D gene uncertain. The germline gives CDR1 MGHDK, CDR2 SYGVNS. Trimming pared 0 bases from V and 5 bases from J, leaving 14 bases between. The CDR3 length is 15 residues. CDR3 sequence: CASSEYVKGGNEQYF. The CDR3 region has the DNA TGTGCCAGCAGTGAATATGTTAAGGGTGGTAACGAGCAGTACTTC.

V usage is TRBV6-8 and J usage is TRBJ2-7, with D possibly matching TRBD1 (6 bases). Germline V CDR1 and CDR2: MNHGY, SAAAGT. The CDR3 has 17 residues. The V and J ends lost 5 bases and 2 bases respectively, with 22 bases between them. The CDR3 here is CASSPQTTTGTTYEQYF. The CDR3, as DNA: TGTGCCAGCAGTCCACAAACAACGACAGGAACAACCTACGAGCAGTACTTC.

This sequence joins TRBV23-1 and TRBJ2-5; D gene ambiguous. TRBV23-1 is an ORF; its function is uncertain. Trimming stripped 0 bases from V and 1 base from J, with 24 bases between. The CDR3 is 20 amino acids. The chain's CDR3 is CASSQSTPYRGPKIQETQYF. CDR3 coding DNA: TGCGCCAGCAGTCAATCGACCCCCTATAGAGGACCGAAAATCCAAGAGACCCAGTACTTC.

CDR3 protein: CASTVLGRNNQPQHF. DNA of the CDR3: TGTGCCAGTACCGTGCTGGGAAGAAACAATCAGCCCCAGCATTTT. The chain has TRBV19 and TRBJ1-5; D unresolved. This CDR3 region has 15 residues. Germline CDR1 LNHDA, CDR2 SQIVND (reference sequence). V was shortened by 7 bases and J by 3 bases, with 16 bases between the two germline ends.

This clone was found a few times. The chain has TRBV9 and TRBJ2-3, with unresolved D. The germline V and J ends were trimmed by 1 base and 4 bases, with 7 bases remaining between them. The CDR3 is 13 amino acids. Germline values: CDR1 SGDLS, CDR2 YYNGEE. CDR3 coding DNA: TGTGCCAGCAGCGTAAGGGCAGCAGATACGCAGTATTTT. This gives the protein CASSVRAADTQYF.

The chain links TRBV27 to TRBJ1-2; 9 nucleotides agree with TRBD1. The V and J ends lost 5 bases and 6 bases, in that order; junction bases with no gene match: 13. This CDR3 is 16 amino acids long. From germline, CDR1 is MNHEY and CDR2 SMNVEV (reference sequence). CDR3 in amino acids: CASSPNPGQGIHGYTF. The CDR3 region has the DNA TGTGCCAGCAGTCCTAATCCGGGACAGGGCATCCATGGCTACACCTTC.

This clone was seen a handful of times. The genes are TRBV19 and TRBJ1-2; D perhaps matches TRBD1 (5 bases). V lost 5 bases to trimming and J lost 6 bases, with 16 bases between them. Germline V gene lookup returns CDR1 LNHDA and CDR2 SQIVND (reference sequence). The CDR3 sequence is 14 residues long. The CDR3 sequence is CASSPGRDLHGYTF. The CDR3 DNA reads as TGTGCCAGTAGTCCGGGACGGGACTTGCATGGCTACACCTTC.

This chain uses TRBV5-1 with TRBJ2-1; D unresolved. Germline CDR1 reads SGHRS; CDR2 reads YFSETQ. The CDR3 is 13 amino acids. V shed 0 bases and J shed 9 bases, with 10 bases lying between them. The CDR3 region has the DNA TGCGCCAGCAGCTTGGTGTTGTCGGGTGAGCAGTTCTTC. Protein sequence: CASSLVLSGEQFF.

This clone was detected a few times. V and J are TRBV6-5 and TRBJ1-2; tentatively, D is TRBD1 (6 bases). The CDR3 length is 13 residues. The germline V gene has CDR1 MNHEY and CDR2 SVGAGI. The germline V and J ends were trimmed by 10 bases and 6 bases, with 18 bases remaining between them. The CDR3 sequence is CATLKFRGHGYTF. As DNA, the CDR3 is TGTGCCACCCTAAAGTTCAGGGGCCATGGCTACACCTTC.

The genes are TRBV19 and TRBJ1-1; D unclear. The CDR3 length is 13 residues. Germline V gene lookup returns CDR1 LNHDA and CDR2 SQIVND (reference sequence). V lost 5 bases and J 0 bases, leaving 7 bases between the germline ends. CDR3 loop: CASSPSLNTEAFF. CDR3 coding DNA: TGTGCCAGTAGTCCCTCTCTGAACACTGAAGCTTTCTTT.

The chain employs TRBV9 and TRBJ2-2; D unresolved. The CDR3 spans 15 residues. Trimming shortened V by 0 bases and J by 2 bases, and 8 bases separated the two germline ends. In germline, CDR1 is SGDLS, CDR2 YYNGEE. In DNA, the CDR3 is TGTGCCAGCAGCGTAGAGAACCGAAACACCGGGGAGCTGTTTTTT. This gives the protein CASSVENRNTGELFF.

This clone was picked up a small number of times. The gene calls are TRBV19 and TRBJ1-2; 8 positions agree with TRBD1. After removal of 9 bases from V and 3 bases from J, the junction contained 9 bases not matched to a gene. The V gene's germline CDR1 is LNHDA and CDR2 SQIVND (reference sequence). CDR3 length: 14 residues. CDR3 sequence: CASTQDRVYYGYTF. For the CDR3, the DNA is TGTGCCAGCACCCAGGACAGGGTATACTATGGCTACACCTTC.

The chain is built from TRBV2 and TRBJ1-1, with 9 nucleotides matching TRBD1. V lost 6 bases to trimming and J lost 1 base; unmatched junction nucleotides: 3. Germline V lookup: CDR1 SNHLY, CDR2 FYNNEI. The CDR3 consists of 14 residues. Here the CDR3 reads CASSLQGANTEAFF. The CDR3 bases are TGTGCCAGCAGCTTACAGGGGGCGAACACTGAAGCTTTCTTT. The variable domain in full, completed from reference TRBV2 and TRBJ1-1, reads EPEVTQTPSHQVTQMGQEVILRCVPISNHLYFYWYRQILGQKVEFLVSFYNNEISEKSEIFDDQFSVERPDGSNFTLKIRSTKLEDSAMYFCASSLQGANTEAFFGQGTRLTVV.

This sequence joins TRBV7-6 and TRBJ1-1; a weak D match, TRBD1 (5 bases). CDR1 and CDR2 (germline): SGHVS, FNYEAQ. V dropped 2 bases and J dropped 5 bases, with 15 bases sitting between them. The CDR3 covers 15 residues. The chain's CDR3 is CASSLTAGFETEAFF. In nucleotides, the CDR3 is TGTGCCAGCAGCTTAACAGCAGGGTTTGAGACTGAAGCTTTCTTT.

The V call is TRBV30, the J call TRBJ2-1; TRBD2 matches at 9 bases. Trimming took 5 bases from V and 3 from J; bases not matched to a gene: 11. In germline, CDR1 is GTSNPN, CDR2 SVGIG (reference sequence). This CDR3 is built from 16 residues. This CDR3 is CAWALGAGGLYNEQFF. The CDR3 DNA is TGTGCCTGGGCCCTGGGGGCGGGAGGGCTCTACAATGAGCAGTTCTTC.

This clone was picked up one time. The gene calls are TRBV5-1 and TRBJ2-7; D ambiguous. The V end was cut by 4 bases, the J end by 2 bases, with 16 bases between. Germline V lookup: CDR1 SGHRS, CDR2 YFSETQ. This CDR3 region has 15 residues. The DNA for the CDR3 is TGCGCCAGCAGCCTCCGCGCCCAGGAGCCCTACGAGCAGTACTTC. This translates into CASSLRAQEPYEQYF.

The chain is built from TRBV2 and TRBJ2-1, with D possibly matching TRBD1 (6 bases). Germline values: CDR1 SNHLY, CDR2 FYNNEI. The CDR3 sequence is 11 residues long. V gave up 6 bases and J gave up 14 bases, with 14 bases separating them. CDR3 sequence: CASSHGRGEFF. The CDR3 DNA sequence: TGTGCCAGCAGCCACGGCAGGGGAGAGTTCTTC.

This rearrangement joins TRBV29-1 to TRBJ2-5; 10 nucleotides align to TRBD2. The CDR3 extends over 14 amino acids. V lost 4 bases to trimming and J lost 2 bases; unmatched junction nucleotides: 4. Germline V CDR1 and CDR2: SQVTM, ANQGSEA. CDR3: CSVVLAGGQETQYF. The CDR3, as DNA: TGCAGCGTTGTTTTAGCGGGAGGTCAAGAGACCCAGTACTTC.

The J gene is TRBJ2-5, the V gene TRBV4-1; the match to TRBD2 covers 15 bases. The germline V gene encodes CDR1 MGHRA and CDR2 YSYEKL. The V segment lost 2 bases and the J segment 2 bases; nucleotides outside the gene matches: 6. CDR3 size: 18 residues. The CDR3 nucleotides read TGCGCCAGCAGCCAAACGGGACTAGCGGGGGGAGGACAAGAGACCCAGTACTTC. Its translation: CASSQTGLAGGGQETQYF.

V and J are TRBV28 and TRBJ2-7; D is unresolved. The CDR3 consists of 16 residues. V was trimmed by 6 bases and J by 2 bases, leaving 20 bases between them. Germline lookup yields CDR1 MDHEN and CDR2 SYDVKM. CDR3 nucleotides: TGTGCCAGCAGGCTGAGTCGGACCCATGCTACCTACGAGCAGTACTTC. Protein product: CASRLSRTHATYEQYF.

The chain carries TRBV30 and TRBJ1-6; 8 positions match TRBD1. The CDR3 contains 14 residues. The junction had 4 bases not matched to a gene; V was cut back by 6 bases and J by 3 bases. From germline, CDR1 is GTSNPN and CDR2 SVGIG (reference sequence). CDR3: CACAGTGYNSPLHF. The CDR3 DNA follows: TGTGCCTGCGCCGGGACAGGCTATAATTCACCCCTCCACTTT. Together with reference TRBV30 and TRBJ1-6, the CDR3 gives the full variable domain: SQTIHQWPATLVQPVGSPLSLECTVEGTSNPNLYWYRQAAGRGLQLLFYSVGIGQISSEVPQNLSASRPQDRQFILSSKKLLLSDSGFYLCACAGTGYNSPLHFGNGTRLTVT.

Written as DNA, the CDR3 is TGTGCCTGGAGTGTAAACGGGAATTTGGACGAGCAGTACTTC. Its translation: CAWSVNGNLDEQYF. This chain links TRBV30 with TRBJ2-7, with a weak D call TRBD2 (5 bases). Germline V gene data show CDR1 as GTSNPN and CDR2 as SVGIG (reference sequence). Trimming shortened V by 0 bases and J by 5 bases, and 14 bases separated the two germline ends. The CDR3 totals 14 residues.

The chain uses TRBV5-4 and TRBJ2-3; D is unclear. This CDR3 has 14 amino acids. The V end was cut by 0 bases, the J end by 2 bases, with 7 bases between. Germline CDR1 and CDR2: SGHNT and YYREEE (reference sequence). The CDR3 nucleotides read TGTGCCAGCAGCTTGGCCTCCTACACAGATACGCAGTATTTT. It yields the protein CASSLASYTDTQYF.

The sample holds a few counts of this clone. The V gene is TRBV6-1, the J gene TRBJ1-5; perhaps TRBD1 as D (6 bases). Germline V gene lookup returns CDR1 MNHNS and CDR2 SASEGT. The V end lost 1 base, the J end lost 7 bases, and 8 bases lay between the germline ends. CDR3 length: 13 amino acids. The DNA for the CDR3 is TGTGCCAGCAGTGAAGACAGGGCGCAGCCCCAGCATTTT. Translating gives CASSEDRAQPQHF.

The chain employs TRBV18 and TRBJ2-3; 9 positions match TRBD1. Germline CDR1 is KGHSH and CDR2 is LQKENI. J lost 5 bases, V lost 2 bases, and 5 bases had no gene match. This CDR3 comprises 15 residues. The CDR3 here is CASSPAGQGRDTQYF. Written as DNA, the CDR3 is TGTGCCAGCTCACCAGCGGGACAGGGCAGAGATACGCAGTATTTT.